Here is one T cell receptor beta chain with its context. Its target is unknown. Per the original methods: ImmunoSEQ yielded junction-only sequences lacking quality scores, so filtering differed. Profiled with immunoSEQ multiplex PCR; TCRdb holds only in-frame clones, not every one. V, J and clone size were drawn from that table, and D and trimming were deduced from the DNA. The sample yields millions of clones, roughly 96% seen once. The sample is drawn from a study of shared clonotypes between healthy human individuals. Overall study results and limits: Non-shared clonotypes had lower generation probabilities than those shared by all four donors.

The CDR3 spans 12 residues. V gave up 7 bases and J gave up 3 bases, with 6 bases separating them. Germline V gene sequence: CDR1 LGHNT, CDR2 FRNRAP. The donors, all of them Caucasian adults, lived in Nashville, Tennessee. CD45RA+ naive and CD45RA-negative memory subsets were separated from CD4+ cells. V and J are TRBV12-5 and TRBJ2-2, with D unclear. Sequencing was done on a sample of naive CD4+ T cells sorted from blood. Noted subset: CD45RA+ positively selected. The clonotype was recovered from a man aged 18 to 29 in good health. In nucleotides, the CDR3 is TGTGCTAGTGCCCGAGACACCGGGGAGCTGTTTTTT. Protein sequence: CASARDTGELFF.